The clone carrying this T cell receptor (beta chain) was observed at least ten times. Its specificity is not known. Exclusions: uncontrolled infection, other autoimmune disease, pregnancy, lactation. The data derive from a study of T cells in Graves' hyperthyroidism and ophthalmopathy. Amplification yielded TCR beta CDR3 regions, with RNA transcripts as the source. HTBI primers were employed in a first-round RT-PCR of the TCR CDR3. TCRdb called the multiplex PCR reads again in MiXCR, with one record for every CDR3 protein. The sample holds about 270,000 distinct CDR3 sequences, around a quarter seen once. Regarding the study as a whole: Ophthalmopathy was predicted by the model a median of 6.5 months ahead of onset.

The sequence was collected from a man between 35 and 55 years old with Graves' hyperthyroidism that later progressed to Graves' ophthalmopathy. The sequenced sample was blood.

CDR3 in DNA: TGTGCCACCAGTCTCGGACAGGGGGGCGGCTACACCTTC. Protein sequence: CATSLGQGGGYTF. The chain is built from TRBV24-1 and TRBJ1-2; 10 bases are a match to TRBD1. V dropped 6 bases and J dropped 8; count of bases not matched to a gene: 5. This CDR3 spans 13 amino acids. Germline CDR1 and CDR2: KGHDR and SFDVKD.